The next 22 T cell receptor beta chains were all read from a single sample in a study of T cell responses to AZD1222 COVID-19 vaccine. Repertoires were generated with immunoSEQ multiplex PCR, while TCRdb's copy carries only in-frame clones and drops some. Here the sample spans about 200,000 clones, 88% being singletons. The material sequenced was peripheral blood, taken on day 0 of AZD1222 vaccination. All receptors come from an adult in good health.

In this sample, this clone turned up once. The J gene is TRBJ2-1, the V gene TRBV28; TRBD1 agrees at 9 bases. The CDR3 is 17 amino acids. Unmatched junction bases numbered 15, after V lost 7 bases and J lost 5 bases. The germline gives CDR1 MDHEN, CDR2 SYDVKM. The CDR3 loop reads CASTTGGHPNPDNEQFF. Written as DNA, the CDR3 is TGTGCCAGCACGACAGGGGGTCACCCCAACCCCGACAATGAGCAGTTCTTC.

The rearrangement joins TRBV11-2 to TRBJ2-3; D is undetermined. Per the germline V gene, CDR1 is SGHAT and CDR2 is FQNNGV. CDR3 size: 17 residues. V lost 2 bases, J lost 0 bases, and 15 bases lay in between. CDR3 residues: CASSLRPELSSTDTQYF. DNA of the CDR3: TGTGCCAGCAGCTTAAGACCAGAACTGAGTAGCACAGATACGCAGTATTTT.

J is TRBJ1-4 and V is TRBV20-1; D remains ambiguous. V gave up 3 bases and J gave up 3 bases, with 5 bases separating them. Germline V CDR1 and CDR2: DFQATT, SNEGSKA (reference sequence). This CDR3 has 12 residues. The CDR3 is CSASRPNEKLFF. The CDR3 DNA sequence: TGCAGTGCTAGTCGTCCTAATGAAAAACTGTTTTTT.

The chain uses TRBV30 and TRBJ1-6; unclear D gene. CDR1 is GTSNPN and CDR2 is SVGIG in the germline V gene (reference sequence). V was pared by 3 bases and J by 7 bases, with 16 bases between. The CDR3 covers 15 residues. The CDR3 region has the DNA TGTGCCTGGAGAGTCCGGGTAAGAAGAAATTCACCCCTCCACTTT. Protein product: CAWRVRVRRNSPLHF.

The chain carries TRBV24-1 and TRBJ2-5; no firm D call. The V end was cut by 0 bases, the J end by 2 bases, with 6 bases between. The CDR3 length is 14 residues. Germline CDR1 reads KGHDR; CDR2 reads SFDVKD. The CDR3 reads CATSDLTEQETQYF. CDR3 coding DNA: TGTGCCACCAGTGATTTGACAGAGCAAGAGACCCAGTACTTC.

The chain joins TRBV28 to TRBJ2-1; D is uncertain. Germline V gene data show CDR1 as MDHEN and CDR2 as SYDVKM. The CDR3 has 13 residues. Deletions cut 10 bases from V and 0 bases from J, with 10 bases between. CDR3 loop: CATTISSYNEQFF. CDR3 in DNA: TGTGCCACCACGATTAGCTCCTACAATGAGCAGTTCTTC.

The chain has TRBV19 and TRBJ1-2; no clear D. The germline V and J ends were trimmed by 6 bases and 2 bases, with 16 bases remaining between them. Germline V gene sequence: CDR1 LNHDA, CDR2 SQIVND (reference sequence). This CDR3 has 15 amino acids. The CDR3 region is CASSLPRGWNYGYTF. The CDR3 DNA is TGTGCCAGTAGCCTTCCGCGGGGTTGGAACTATGGCTACACCTTC.

J is TRBJ1-2 and V is TRBV6-5; D remains ambiguous. Germline loops: CDR1 MNHEY, CDR2 SVGAGI. V gave up 0 bases and J gave up 8 bases, with 13 bases separating them. This CDR3 contains 14 residues. This chain's CDR3 is CASSYSTRTSGYTF. Here the CDR3 DNA reads TGTGCCAGCAGTTACTCAACTAGGACTTCGGGCTACACCTTC.

This chain uses TRBV27 with TRBJ1-4, with TRBD1 as a possible D gene (6 bases). Germline V lookup: CDR1 MNHEY, CDR2 SMNVEV (reference sequence). V was cut by 5 bases and J by 6 bases, with 16 bases left in between. The CDR3 spans 15 residues. The CDR3 protein is CASSLSTGADEKLFF. The CDR3 DNA follows: TGTGCCAGCAGTCTCTCGACAGGTGCCGATGAAAAACTGTTTTTT.

CDR3 nucleotides: TGTGCCAGCAGCTTTGGTCGGGGGTGGGGTGAAGCTTTCTTT. It yields the protein CASSFGRGWGEAFF. The chain recombines TRBV7-2 with TRBJ1-1; tentative D call: TRBD1 (5 bases). Germline V gene sequence: CDR1 SGHTA, CDR2 FQGNSA. CDR3 size: 14 residues. V gave up 3 bases and J gave up 7 bases, with 15 bases separating them.

As DNA, the CDR3 is TGTGCCATCAGTCCATCTGGGAGCTCTGGGGCCAACGTCCTGACTTTC. Protein product: CAISPSGSSGANVLTF. The rearrangement links TRBV10-3 to TRBJ2-6; D is perhaps TRBD2 (5 bases). There are 16 residues in the CDR3. Germline V gene lookup returns CDR1 ENHRY and CDR2 SYGVKD. The V and J ends lost 5 bases and 0 bases respectively, with 11 bases between them.

The rearrangement uses TRBV30 and TRBJ1-6; D not certain. Trimming shortened V by 3 bases and J by 7 bases, and 16 bases separated the two germline ends. The CDR3 has 15 residues. Looked up from germline, CDR1 is GTSNPN and CDR2 is SVGIG (reference sequence). This CDR3 reads CAWSTGGALNSPLHF. The CDR3, as DNA: TGTGCCTGGAGCACTGGCGGAGCCCTCAATTCACCCCTCCACTTT.

V gene TRBV3-1 (or the pseudogene TRBV3-2) combines with J gene TRBJ2-7, with no clear D. The germline V and J ends were trimmed by 5 bases and 3 bases, with 14 bases remaining between them. CDR3 length: 14 amino acids. Per the germline V gene, CDR1 is LGHDT and CDR2 is YNNKEL (reference sequence). As DNA, the CDR3 is TGTGCCAGCAGCGGTGGCCAAATTGTCTACGAGCAGTACTTC. As protein: CASSGGQIVYEQYF.

The gene calls are TRBV30 and TRBJ2-1; possibly TRBD1 for D (5 bases). The germline gives CDR1 GTSNPN, CDR2 SVGIG (reference sequence). The CDR3 runs to 13 residues. V shed 1 base and J shed 5 bases, with 9 bases lying between them. CDR3 sequence: CAWSGTPNNEQFF. CDR3 nucleotide sequence: TGTGCCTGGAGTGGGACACCCAACAATGAGCAGTTCTTC.

This clone appeared a single time. The chain is built from TRBV9 and TRBJ2-1; D gene uncertain. Trimming took 4 bases from V and 7 from J, leaving 12 bases between them. The CDR3 contains 13 residues. The germline CDR1 and CDR2 sequences are SGDLS and YYNGEE. The CDR3 nucleotides are TGTGCCAGCAGCCCACCCCCGAGAAATGAGCAGTTCTTC. Its protein product is CASSPPPRNEQFF.

The sample holds many counts of this clone. This chain links TRBV6-4 with TRBJ2-3, with 12 positions matching TRBD2. The CDR3 consists of 15 residues. Per germline, CDR1 MRHNA and CDR2 SNTAGT. V shed 4 bases, J shed 4 bases, and the junction held 3 bases outside the gene matches. In DNA form, the CDR3 reads TGTGCCAGCAGTGCTAGCGGGGGGGCCTCAGATACGCAGTATTTT. It encodes CASSASGGASDTQYF.

The chain is built from TRBV15 and TRBJ1-1, with D unclear. This CDR3 spans 14 amino acids. From germline, CDR1 is LNHNV and CDR2 YYDKDF (reference sequence). V lost 4 bases and J lost 0, with 9 bases in between. CDR3 sequence reads: CATSTGLMNTEAFF. CDR3 DNA: TGTGCCACCAGCACGGGATTGATGAACACTGAAGCTTTCTTT. The full variable domain, with the rest looked up from reference TRBV15 and TRBJ1-1, is DAMVIQNPRYQVTQFGKPVTLSCSQTLNHNVMYWYQQKSSQAPKLLFHYYDKDFNNEADTPDNFQSRRPNTSFCFLDIRSPGLGDTAMYLCATSTGLMNTEAFFGQGTRLTVV.

V and J are TRBV11-2 and TRBJ2-7, with TRBD1 matching over 7 bases. Unmatched junction bases numbered 5, after V lost 0 bases and J lost 3 bases. The CDR3 covers 15 residues. The germline CDR1 and CDR2 sequences are SGHAT and FQNNGV. The chain's CDR3 is CASSLDRDRHYEQYF. CDR3 bases: TGTGCCAGCAGCTTAGACCGGGACAGACACTACGAGCAGTACTTC.

The chain combines TRBV6-5 with TRBJ1-5, with no clear D. With 6 bases removed from V and 1 base from J, the gap between germline ends came to 10 bases. CDR3 length equals 14 residues. Germline V gene sequence: CDR1 MNHEY, CDR2 SVGAGI. Here the CDR3 DNA reads TGTGCCAGCAGACATAGGCAGAGCAATCAGCCCCAGCATTTT. Amino acids: CASRHRQSNQPQHF.

This chain uses TRBV30 with TRBJ1-1, with no clear D. V was trimmed by 3 bases and J by 0 bases, leaving 20 bases between them. Germline V CDR1 and CDR2: GTSNPN, SVGIG (reference sequence). This CDR3 has 17 residues. CDR3 region: CAWRPLKFLPMNTEAFF. The CDR3 DNA follows: TGTGCCTGGAGGCCTTTAAAGTTCCTCCCCATGAACACTGAAGCTTTCTTT.

The genes are TRBV19 and TRBJ1-3; weak D call: TRBD1 (5 bases). Between the trimmed V and J ends, which lost 6 bases and 0 bases, there was a span of 12 bases. This CDR3 is built from 15 residues. Germline V gene lookup returns CDR1 LNHDA and CDR2 SQIVND (reference sequence). Written as DNA, the CDR3 is TGTGCCAGTAGACTACTGACAGCCTCTGGAAACACCATATATTTT. Translation: CASRLLTASGNTIYF. Looking up the rest from reference TRBV19 and TRBJ1-3 gives the full variable domain: DGGITQSPKYLFRKEGQNVTLSCEQNLNHDAMYWYRQDPGQGLRLIYYSQIVNDFQKGDIAEGYSVSREKKESFPLTVTSAQKNPTAFYLCASRLLTASGNTIYFGEGSWLTVV.

This sequence joins TRBV4-3 and TRBJ2-1, with TRBD1 identical over 9 bases. V trimming: 0 bases; J trimming: 3 bases; junction bases outside the gene matches: 12. The CDR3 length is 19 residues. Germline-derived CDR1 and CDR2 are LGHNA and YSLEER. The DNA of the CDR3 is TGCGCCAGCAGCCAAGATCATGCCCCCGGGACAGGGTTCTACAATGAGCAGTTCTTC. It translates to CASSQDHAPGTGFYNEQFF.